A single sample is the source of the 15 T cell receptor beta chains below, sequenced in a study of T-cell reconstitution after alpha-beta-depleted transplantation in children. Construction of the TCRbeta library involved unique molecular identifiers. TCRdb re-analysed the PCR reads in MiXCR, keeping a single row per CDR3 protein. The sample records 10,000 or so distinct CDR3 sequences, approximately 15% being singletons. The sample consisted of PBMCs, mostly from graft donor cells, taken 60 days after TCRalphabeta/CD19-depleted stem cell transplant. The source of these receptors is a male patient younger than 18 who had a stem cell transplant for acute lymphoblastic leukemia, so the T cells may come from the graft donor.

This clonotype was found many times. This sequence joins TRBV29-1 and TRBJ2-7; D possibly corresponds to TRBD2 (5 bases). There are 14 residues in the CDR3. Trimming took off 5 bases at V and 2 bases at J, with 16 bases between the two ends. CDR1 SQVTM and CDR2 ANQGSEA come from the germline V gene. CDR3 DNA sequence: TGCAGCGTTACTGACTACCGCTGGCCCTACGAGCAGTACTTC. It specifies CSVTDYRWPYEQYF.

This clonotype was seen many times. The CDR3 loop is CASSPGLPPQTEAFF. The CDR3 DNA reads TGTGCCAGCAGCCCAGGGCTACCTCCCCAAACTGAAGCTTTCTTT. The chain joins TRBV7-6 to TRBJ1-1, with a possible D match to TRBD1 (5 bases). This CDR3 has 15 residues. The germline CDR1 and CDR2 sequences are SGHVS and FNYEAQ. The ends were cut back, 5 bases at V and 5 bases at J, with 18 bases in the middle.

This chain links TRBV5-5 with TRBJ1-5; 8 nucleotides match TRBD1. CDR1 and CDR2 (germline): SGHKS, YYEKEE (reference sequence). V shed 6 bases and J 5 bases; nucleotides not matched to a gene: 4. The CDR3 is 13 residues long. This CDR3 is CASNSTGDQPQHF. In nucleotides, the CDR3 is TGTGCCAGCAACTCGACAGGGGATCAGCCCCAGCATTTT.

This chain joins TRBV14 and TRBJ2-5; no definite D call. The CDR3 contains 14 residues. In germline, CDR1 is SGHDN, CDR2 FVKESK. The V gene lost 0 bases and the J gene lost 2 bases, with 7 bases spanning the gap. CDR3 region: CASSQDRVQETQYF. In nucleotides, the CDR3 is TGTGCCAGCAGCCAAGATAGGGTACAAGAGACCCAGTACTTC.

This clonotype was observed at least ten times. DNA of the CDR3: TGTGCCAGCACCCTCGGACAGACATATAATTCACCCCTCCACTTT. Translating it yields CASTLGQTYNSPLHF. The rearrangement joins TRBV7-8 to TRBJ1-6; TRBD1 might be the D (6 bases). Germline V CDR1 and CDR2: SGHVS, FQNEAQ. The CDR3 consists of 15 residues. Trimming shortened V by 7 bases and J by 4 bases, and 14 bases separated the two germline ends.

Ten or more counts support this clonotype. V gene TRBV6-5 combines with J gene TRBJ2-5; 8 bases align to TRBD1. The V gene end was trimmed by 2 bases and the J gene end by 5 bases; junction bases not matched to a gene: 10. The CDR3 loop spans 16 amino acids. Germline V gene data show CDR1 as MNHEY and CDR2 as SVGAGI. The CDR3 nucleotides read TGTGCCAGCAGTTACCGACACCGGACAGGGCTCGAGACCCAGTACTTC. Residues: CASSYRHRTGLETQYF.

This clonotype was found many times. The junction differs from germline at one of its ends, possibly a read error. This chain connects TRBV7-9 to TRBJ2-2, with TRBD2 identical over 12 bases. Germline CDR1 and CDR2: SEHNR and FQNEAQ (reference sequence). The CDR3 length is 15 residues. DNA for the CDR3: TGTGCCAGCAGCCTAGCGGGAGGGGTGACCGGGGAGCTGTTTTTT. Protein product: CASSLAGGVTGELFF.

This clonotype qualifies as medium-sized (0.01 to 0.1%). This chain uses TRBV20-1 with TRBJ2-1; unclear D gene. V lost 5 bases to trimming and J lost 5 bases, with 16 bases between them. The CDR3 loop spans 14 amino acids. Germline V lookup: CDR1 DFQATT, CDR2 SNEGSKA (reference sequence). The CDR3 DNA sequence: TGCAGTGCTCCCAAGCAAGGGTCACACAATGAGCAGTTCTTC. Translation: CSAPKQGSHNEQFF.

In nucleotides, the CDR3 is TGTGCCAGCACCGCCTCAGGGGCCGGGCACGAGCAGTACTTC. Its protein is CASTASGAGHEQYF. The chain is built from TRBV6-2 or TRBV6-3 and TRBJ2-7; perhaps TRBD1 as D (6 bases). CDR3 length: 14 amino acids. Germline V gene data show CDR1 as MNHEY and CDR2 as SVGEGT. Trimming pared 7 bases from V and 5 bases from J, leaving 18 bases between.

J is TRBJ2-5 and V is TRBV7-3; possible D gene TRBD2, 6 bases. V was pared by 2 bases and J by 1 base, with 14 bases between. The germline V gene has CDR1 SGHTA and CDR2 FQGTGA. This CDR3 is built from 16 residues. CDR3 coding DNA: TGTGCCAGCAGCTTAGCGGGACGCCGGACCCAAGAGACCCAGTACTTC. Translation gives CASSLAGRRTQETQYF.

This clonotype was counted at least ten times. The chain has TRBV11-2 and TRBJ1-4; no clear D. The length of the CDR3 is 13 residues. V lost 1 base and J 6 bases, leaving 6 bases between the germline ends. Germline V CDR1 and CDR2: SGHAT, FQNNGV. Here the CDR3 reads CASSLAPDEKLFF. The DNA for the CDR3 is TGTGCCAGCAGCTTAGCCCCTGATGAAAAACTGTTTTTT. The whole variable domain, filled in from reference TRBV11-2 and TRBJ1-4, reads EAGVAQSPRYKIIEKRQSVAFWCNPISGHATLYWYQQILGQGPKLLIQFQNNGVVDDSQLPKDRFSAERLKGVDSTLKIQPAKLEDSAVYLCASSLAPDEKLFFGSGTQLSVL.

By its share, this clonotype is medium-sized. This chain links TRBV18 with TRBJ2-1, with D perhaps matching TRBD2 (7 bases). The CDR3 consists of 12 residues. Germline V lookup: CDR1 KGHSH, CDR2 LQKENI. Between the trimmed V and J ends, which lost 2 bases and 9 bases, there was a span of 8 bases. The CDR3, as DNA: TGTGCCAGCTCACCAAGGGGGGGTGAGCAGTTCTTC. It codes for CASSPRGGEQFF.

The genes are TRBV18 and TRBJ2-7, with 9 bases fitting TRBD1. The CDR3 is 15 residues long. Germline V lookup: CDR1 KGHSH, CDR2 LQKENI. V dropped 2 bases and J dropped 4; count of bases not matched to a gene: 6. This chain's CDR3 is CASSPSPDRGYEQYF. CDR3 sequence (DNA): TGTGCCAGCTCACCATCCCCTGACAGGGGGTACGAGCAGTACTTC. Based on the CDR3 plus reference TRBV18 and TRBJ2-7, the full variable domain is NAGVMQNPRHLVRRRGQEARLRCSPMKGHSHVYWYRQLPEEGLKFMVYLQKENIIDESGMPKERFSAEFPKEGPSILRIQQVVRGDSAAYFCASSPSPDRGYEQYFGPGTRLTVT.

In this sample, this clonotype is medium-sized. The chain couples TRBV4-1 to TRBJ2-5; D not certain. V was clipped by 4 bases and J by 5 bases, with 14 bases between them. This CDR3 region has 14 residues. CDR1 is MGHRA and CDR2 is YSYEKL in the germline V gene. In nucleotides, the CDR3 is TGCGCCAGCAGCCGGGCCGAGGAGTTGGAGACCCAGTACTTC. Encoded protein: CASSRAEELETQYF.

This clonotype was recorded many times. CDR3: CASSPDRLYYGYTF. The CDR3, as DNA: TGTGCCAGCTCACCAGACAGGCTCTACTATGGCTACACCTTC. This sequence joins TRBV18 and TRBJ1-2, with D perhaps TRBD1 (6 bases). CDR3 size: 14 residues. CDR1 is KGHSH and CDR2 is LQKENI in the germline V gene. The V end lost 2 bases, the J end lost 3 bases, and 10 bases lay between the germline ends.